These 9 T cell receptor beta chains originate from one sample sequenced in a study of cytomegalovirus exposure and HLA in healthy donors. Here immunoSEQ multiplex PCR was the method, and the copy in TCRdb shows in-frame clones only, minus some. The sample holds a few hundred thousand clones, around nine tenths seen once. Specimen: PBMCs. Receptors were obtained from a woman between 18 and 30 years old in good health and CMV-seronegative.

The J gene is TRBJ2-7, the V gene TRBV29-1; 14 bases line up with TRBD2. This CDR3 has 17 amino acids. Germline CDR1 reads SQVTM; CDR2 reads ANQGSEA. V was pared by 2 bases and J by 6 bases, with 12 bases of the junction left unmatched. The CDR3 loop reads CSVERRTSGRSVGEQYF. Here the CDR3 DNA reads TGCAGCGTTGAACGGAGGACTAGCGGGAGGTCCGTCGGCGAGCAGTACTTC.

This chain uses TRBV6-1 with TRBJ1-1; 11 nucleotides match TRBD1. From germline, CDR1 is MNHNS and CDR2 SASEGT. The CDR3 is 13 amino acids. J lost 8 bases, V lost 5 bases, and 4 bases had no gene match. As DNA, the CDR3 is TGTGCCAGCAGTTGGACAGGGGGCACCGAAGCTTTCTTT. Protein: CASSWTGGTEAFF.

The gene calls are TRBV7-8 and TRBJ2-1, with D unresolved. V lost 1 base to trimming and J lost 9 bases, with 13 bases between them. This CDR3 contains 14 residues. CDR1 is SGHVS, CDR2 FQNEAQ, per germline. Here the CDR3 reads CASSLERSSTEQFF. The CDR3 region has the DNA TGTGCCAGCAGCTTAGAGAGGTCGAGCACTGAGCAGTTCTTC.

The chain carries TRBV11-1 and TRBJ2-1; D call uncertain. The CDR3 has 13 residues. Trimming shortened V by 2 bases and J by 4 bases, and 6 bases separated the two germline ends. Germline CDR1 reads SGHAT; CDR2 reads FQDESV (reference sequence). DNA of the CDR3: TGTGCCAGCAGCTTACCCGGGTACAATGAGCAGTTCTTC. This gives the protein CASSLPGYNEQFF.

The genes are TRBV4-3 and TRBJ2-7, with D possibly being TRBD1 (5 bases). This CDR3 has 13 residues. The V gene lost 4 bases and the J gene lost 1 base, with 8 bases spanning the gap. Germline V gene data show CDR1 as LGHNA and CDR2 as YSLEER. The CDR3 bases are TGCGCCAGCAGCCCCAGGGTATCCTACGAGCAGTACTTC. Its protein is CASSPRVSYEQYF.

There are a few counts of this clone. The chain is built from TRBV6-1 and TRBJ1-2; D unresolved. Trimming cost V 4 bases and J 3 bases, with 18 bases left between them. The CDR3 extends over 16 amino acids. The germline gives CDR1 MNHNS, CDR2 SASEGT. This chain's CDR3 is CASSAATRPLYYGYTF. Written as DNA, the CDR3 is TGTGCCAGCAGTGCCGCGACACGGCCCTTATACTATGGCTACACCTTC.

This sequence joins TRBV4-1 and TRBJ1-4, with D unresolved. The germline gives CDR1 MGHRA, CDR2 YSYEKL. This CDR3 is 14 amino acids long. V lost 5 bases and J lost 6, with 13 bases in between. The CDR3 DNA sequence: TGCGCCAGCAGCACCTGGTGGCGGGATGAAAAACTGTTTTTT. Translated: CASSTWWRDEKLFF.

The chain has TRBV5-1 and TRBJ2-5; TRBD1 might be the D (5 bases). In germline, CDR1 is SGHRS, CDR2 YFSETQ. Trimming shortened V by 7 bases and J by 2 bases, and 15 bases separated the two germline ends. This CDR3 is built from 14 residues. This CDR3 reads CASSSTVGQETQYF. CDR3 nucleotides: TGCGCCAGCTCTTCGACAGTAGGTCAAGAGACCCAGTACTTC.

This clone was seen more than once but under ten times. DNA for the CDR3: TGCGCCAGCAGCAAGGGGAATGAGCAGTTCTTC. This encodes CASSKGNEQFF. The chain carries TRBV5-1 and TRBJ2-1; tentatively, D is TRBD1 (5 bases). Per germline, CDR1 SGHRS and CDR2 YFSETQ. Trimming pared 4 bases from V and 7 bases from J, leaving 6 bases between. This CDR3 is built from 11 residues.